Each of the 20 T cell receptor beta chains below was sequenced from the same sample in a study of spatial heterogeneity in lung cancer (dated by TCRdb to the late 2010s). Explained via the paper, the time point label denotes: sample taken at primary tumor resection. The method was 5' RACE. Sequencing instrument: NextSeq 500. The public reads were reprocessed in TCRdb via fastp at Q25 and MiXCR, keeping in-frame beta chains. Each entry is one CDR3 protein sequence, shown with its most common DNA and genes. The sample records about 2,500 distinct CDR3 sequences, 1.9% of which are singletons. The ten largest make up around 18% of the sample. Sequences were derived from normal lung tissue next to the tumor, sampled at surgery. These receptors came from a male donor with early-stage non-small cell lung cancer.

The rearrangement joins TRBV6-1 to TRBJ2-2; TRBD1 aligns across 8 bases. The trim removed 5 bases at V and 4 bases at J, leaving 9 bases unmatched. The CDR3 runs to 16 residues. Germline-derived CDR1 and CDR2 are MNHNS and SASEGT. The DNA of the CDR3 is TGTGCCAGCAGTCGTCCCGGGACAGGTTGCACCGGGGAGCTGTTTTTT. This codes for CASSRPGTGCTGELFF.

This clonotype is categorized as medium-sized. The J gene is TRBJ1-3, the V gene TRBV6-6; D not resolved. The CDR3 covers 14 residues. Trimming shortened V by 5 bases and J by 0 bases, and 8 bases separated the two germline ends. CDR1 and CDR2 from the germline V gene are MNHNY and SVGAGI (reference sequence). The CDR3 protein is CASSPWPSGNTIYF. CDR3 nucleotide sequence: TGTGCCAGCAGTCCCTGGCCCTCTGGAAACACCATATATTTT.

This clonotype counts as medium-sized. The CDR3 spells CASSFGVAGETQYF. The CDR3 DNA sequence: TGTGCCAGCAGTTTTGGAGTCGCCGGCGAGACCCAGTACTTC. This rearrangement joins TRBV27 to TRBJ2-5; D ambiguous. CDR1 and CDR2 (germline): MNHEY, SMNVEV (reference sequence). This CDR3 contains 14 residues. V dropped 3 bases and J dropped 5 bases, with 13 bases sitting between them.

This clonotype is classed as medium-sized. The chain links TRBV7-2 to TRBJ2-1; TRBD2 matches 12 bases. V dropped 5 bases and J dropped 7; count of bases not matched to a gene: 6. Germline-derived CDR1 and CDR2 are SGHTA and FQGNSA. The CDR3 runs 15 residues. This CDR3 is CASSPRLAGENEQFF. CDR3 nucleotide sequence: TGTGCCAGCAGCCCTAGACTAGCGGGGGAGAATGAGCAGTTCTTC.

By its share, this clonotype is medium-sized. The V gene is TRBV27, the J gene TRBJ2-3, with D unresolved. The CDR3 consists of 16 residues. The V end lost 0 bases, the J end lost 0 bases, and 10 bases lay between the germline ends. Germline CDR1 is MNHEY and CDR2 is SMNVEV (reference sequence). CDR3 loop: CASSLSPSSSTDTQYF. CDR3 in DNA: TGTGCCAGCAGTTTATCCCCCTCCTCGAGCACAGATACGCAGTATTTT.

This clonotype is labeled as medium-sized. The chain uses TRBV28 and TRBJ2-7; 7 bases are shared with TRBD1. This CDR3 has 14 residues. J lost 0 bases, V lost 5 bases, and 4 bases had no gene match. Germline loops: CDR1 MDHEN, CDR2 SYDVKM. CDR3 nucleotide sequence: TGTGCCAGCAGTGACAGGGAAGGCTCCTACGAGCAGTACTTC. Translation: CASSDREGSYEQYF.

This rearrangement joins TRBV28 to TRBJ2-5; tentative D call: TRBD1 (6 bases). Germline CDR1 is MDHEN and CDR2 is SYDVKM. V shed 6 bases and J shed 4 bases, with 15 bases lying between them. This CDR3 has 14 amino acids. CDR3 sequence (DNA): TGTGCCAGCAGGTCCCGGGTAGGGGGAGAGACCCAGTACTTC. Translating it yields CASRSRVGGETQYF. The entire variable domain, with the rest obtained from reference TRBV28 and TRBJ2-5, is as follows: DVKVTQSSRYLVKRTGEKVFLECVQDMDHENMFWYRQDPGLGLRLIYFSYDVKMKEKGDIPEGYSVSREKKERFSLILESASTNQTSMYLCASRSRVGGETQYFGPGTRLLVL.

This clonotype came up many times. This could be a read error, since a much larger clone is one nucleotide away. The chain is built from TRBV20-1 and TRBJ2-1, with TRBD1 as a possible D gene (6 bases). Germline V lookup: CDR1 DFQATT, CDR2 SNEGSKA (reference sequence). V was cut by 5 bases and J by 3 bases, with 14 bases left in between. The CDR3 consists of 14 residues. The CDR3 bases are TGCAGTGCTGTCACAGGGTGCTACTACAATGAGCAGTTCTTC. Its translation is CSAVTGCYYNEQFF.

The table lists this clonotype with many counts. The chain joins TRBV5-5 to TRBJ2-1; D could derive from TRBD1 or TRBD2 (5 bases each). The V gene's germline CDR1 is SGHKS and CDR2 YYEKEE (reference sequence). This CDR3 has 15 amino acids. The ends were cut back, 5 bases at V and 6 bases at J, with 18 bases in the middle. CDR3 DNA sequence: TGTGCCAGCAGAATATCCGGGACCACCCGCAATGAGCAGTTCTTC. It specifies CASRISGTTRNEQFF.

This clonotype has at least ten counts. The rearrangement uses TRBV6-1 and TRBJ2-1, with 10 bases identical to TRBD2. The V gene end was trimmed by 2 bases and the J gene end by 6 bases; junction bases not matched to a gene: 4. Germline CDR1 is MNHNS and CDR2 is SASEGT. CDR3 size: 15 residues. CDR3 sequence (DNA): TGTGCCAGCAGTGAAAGAGCGGGGGGGGGCAATGAGCAGTTCTTC. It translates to CASSERAGGGNEQFF.

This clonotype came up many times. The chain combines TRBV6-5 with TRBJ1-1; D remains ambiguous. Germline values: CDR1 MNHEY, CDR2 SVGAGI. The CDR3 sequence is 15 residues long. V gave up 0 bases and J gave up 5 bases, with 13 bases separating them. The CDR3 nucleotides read TGTGCCAGCAGTTACTCAGTGTTTGGAGAAACTGAAGCTTTCTTT. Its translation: CASSYSVFGETEAFF.

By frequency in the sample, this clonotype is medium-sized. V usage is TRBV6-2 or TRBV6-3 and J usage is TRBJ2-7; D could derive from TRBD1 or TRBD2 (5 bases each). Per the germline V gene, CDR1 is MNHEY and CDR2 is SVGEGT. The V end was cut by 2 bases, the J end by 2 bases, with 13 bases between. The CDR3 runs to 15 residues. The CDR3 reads CASSYPGTETYEQYF. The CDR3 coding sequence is TGTGCCAGCAGTTACCCCGGGACCGAAACCTACGAGCAGTACTTC.

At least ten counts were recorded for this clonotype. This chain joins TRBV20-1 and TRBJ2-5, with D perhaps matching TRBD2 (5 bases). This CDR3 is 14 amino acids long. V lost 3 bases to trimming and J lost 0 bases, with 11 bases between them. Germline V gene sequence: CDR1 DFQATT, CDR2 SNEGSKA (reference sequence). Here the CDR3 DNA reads TGCAGTGCTAGCGGGAACACCTACCAAGAGACCCAGTACTTC. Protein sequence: CSASGNTYQETQYF.

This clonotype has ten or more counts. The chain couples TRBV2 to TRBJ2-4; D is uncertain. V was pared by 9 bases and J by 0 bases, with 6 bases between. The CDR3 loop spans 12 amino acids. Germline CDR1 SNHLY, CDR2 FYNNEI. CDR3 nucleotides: TGTGCCAGTCTCTTAGCCAAAAACATTCAGTACTTC. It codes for CASLLAKNIQYF.

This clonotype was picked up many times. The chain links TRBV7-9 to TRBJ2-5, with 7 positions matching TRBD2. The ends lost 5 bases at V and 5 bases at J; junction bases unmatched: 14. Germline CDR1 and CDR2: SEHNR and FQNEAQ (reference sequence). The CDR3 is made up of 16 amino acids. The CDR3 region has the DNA TGTGCCAGCAGCGTGCGTATAGGACTAGGGCCCGAGACCCAGTACTTC. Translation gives CASSVRIGLGPETQYF.

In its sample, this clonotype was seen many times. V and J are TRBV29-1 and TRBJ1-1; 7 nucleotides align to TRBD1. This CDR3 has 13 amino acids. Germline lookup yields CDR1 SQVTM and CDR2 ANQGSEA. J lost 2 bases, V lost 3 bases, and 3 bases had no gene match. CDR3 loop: CSVERGRNTEAFF. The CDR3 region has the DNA TGCAGCGTTGAGAGGGGGCGTAACACTGAAGCTTTCTTT.

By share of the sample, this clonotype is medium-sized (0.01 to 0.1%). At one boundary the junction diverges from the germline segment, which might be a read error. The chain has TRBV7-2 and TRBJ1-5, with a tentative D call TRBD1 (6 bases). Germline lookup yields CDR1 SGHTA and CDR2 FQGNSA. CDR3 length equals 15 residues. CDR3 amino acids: CVSSLPGVGAQPQHF. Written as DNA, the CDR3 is TGTGTCAGCAGCTTACCCGGTGTGGGGGCTCAGCCCCAGCATTTT.

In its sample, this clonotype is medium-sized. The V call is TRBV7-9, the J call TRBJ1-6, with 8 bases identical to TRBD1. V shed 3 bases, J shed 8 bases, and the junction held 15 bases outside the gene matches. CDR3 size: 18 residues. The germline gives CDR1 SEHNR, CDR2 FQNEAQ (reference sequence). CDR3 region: CASSFSVQAGGAHSPLHF. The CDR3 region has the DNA TGTGCCAGCAGCTTTTCCGTCCAGGCAGGGGGCGCACATTCACCCCTCCACTTT.

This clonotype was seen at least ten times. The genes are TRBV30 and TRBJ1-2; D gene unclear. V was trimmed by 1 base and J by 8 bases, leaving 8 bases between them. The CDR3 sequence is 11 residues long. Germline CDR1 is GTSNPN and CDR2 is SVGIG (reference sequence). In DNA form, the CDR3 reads TGTGCCTGGAGTGGGGCTGGCGGCTACACCTTC. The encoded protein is CAWSGAGGYTF.

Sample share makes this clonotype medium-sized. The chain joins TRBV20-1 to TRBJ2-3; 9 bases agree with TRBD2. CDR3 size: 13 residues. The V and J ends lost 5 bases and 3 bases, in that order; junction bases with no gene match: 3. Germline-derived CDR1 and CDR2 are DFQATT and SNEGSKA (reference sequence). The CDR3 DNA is TGCAGTGCTTTAGCGGGGGAGACAGATACGCAGTATTTT. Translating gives CSALAGETDTQYF.